A selection of T cell receptor beta chains follows, all from one sample in a study of shared clonotypes between healthy human individuals. The repertoire was sequenced with immunoSEQ multiplex PCR; TCRdb's copy has only in-frame clones and lacks some. The sample holds a few million clones; approximately 92% are singletons and the top ten take about 0.13%. The sample taken for sequencing was naive CD4+ T cells sorted from blood. The receptor set was obtained from a man between 18 and 29 years old in good health. Each CDR3 is given with its conserved first and last residue. A D gene is named only where the DNA matches it firmly. The listing skips clone size in some rows; elsewhere it reads once, few, many or a size class.

CASSLDYGSTHEQYF	TGTGCCAGCAGCTTAGATTACGGGAGCACCCACGAGCAGTACTTC	TRBV11-2	TRBJ2-7	once	.
CASFQSTGELFF	TGTGCCAGCTTCCAAAGCACCGGGGAGCTGTTTTTT	TRBV6-5	TRBJ2-2	.	.
CAGVLRRVVMNTEAFF	TGCGCCGGGGTTCTTCGGAGGGTTGTCATGAACACTGAAGCTTTCTTT	TRBV5-1	TRBJ1-1	.	.
CASSGTGRGQETQYF	TGTGCCAGCAGTGGGACAGGGAGGGGTCAAGAGACCCAGTACTTC	TRBV27	TRBJ2-5	.	TRBD1
CASRSGGAGEKLFF	TGTGCCAGCAGATCAGGTGGGGCCGGGGAAAAACTGTTTTTT	TRBV28	TRBJ1-4	.	.
CANRRQGSTDTQYF	TGTGCCAACCGAAGACAGGGTAGCACAGATACGCAGTATTTT	TRBV5-4	TRBJ2-3	.	TRBD1
CASKWDITYEQYF	TGTGCCAGCAAATGGGACATTACCTACGAGCAGTACTTC	TRBV2	TRBJ2-7	once	.
CAWSVLRSDQPQHF	TGTGCCTGGAGTGTACTTCGGAGCGATCAGCCCCAGCATTTT	TRBV30	TRBJ1-5	.	.
CASSSSSYEQYF	TGCGCCAGCAGCTCTAGCTCCTACGAGCAGTACTTC	TRBV5-1	TRBJ2-7	.	.
CASSHMDRDTGELFF	TGCGCCAGCAGCCATATGGACAGGGACACCGGGGAGCTGTTTTTT	TRBV4-3	TRBJ2-2	.	TRBD1
CASSQEAGAYYEQYF	TGCGCCAGCAGCCAAGAGGCAGGGGCATACTACGAGCAGTACTTC	TRBV4-1	TRBJ2-7	.	.
CSVARTQPDEQFF	TGCAGCGTTGCCAGAACCCAGCCGGATGAGCAGTTCTTC	TRBV29-1	TRBJ2-1	.	.
CASRRGGYQGGGNQPQHF	TGTGCCAGCAGGAGGGGGGGATACCAGGGAGGAGGCAATCAGCCCCAGCATTTT	TRBV27	TRBJ1-5	.	.
CASSVGSSYNEQFF	TGTGCCAGCAGCGTGGGGAGCTCCTACAATGAGCAGTTCTTC	TRBV28	TRBJ2-1	.	.
CASSQPRAANTGELFF	TGCGCCAGCAGTCAACCTCGGGCGGCGAACACCGGGGAGCTGTTTTTT	TRBV5-1	TRBJ2-2	once	.
CASRRFTTSYEQYF	TGTGCCAGCAGAAGATTTACCACCTCCTACGAGCAGTACTTC	TRBV21-1	TRBJ2-7	.	.
CSVTPSSGTNNEQFF	TGCAGCGTTACCCCGAGTAGCGGGACAAACAATGAGCAGTTCTTC	TRBV29-1	TRBJ2-1	.	TRBD2
CASSSMGGRYNEQFF	TGTGCCAGCAGCTCGATGGGGGGGAGGTACAATGAGCAGTTCTTC	TRBV11-2	TRBJ2-1	.	TRBD2